This T cell receptor (beta chain) was retrieved from a study of blood T cell repertoires in COVID-19. Study-wide background: COVID-19 samples collected from the United States, Italy and Spain covered acute and convalescent phases. In each case, the material was cDNA or gDNA derived from T cells, B-cell-depleted T cells, or PBMCs.

Germline V gene sequence: CDR1 LGHDT, CDR2 YNNKEL (reference sequence). The CDR3 spans 18 residues. V gave up 2 bases and J gave up 12 bases; unmatched junction bases: 22. Repertoires were generated with immunoSEQ multiplex PCR, while TCRdb's copy carries only in-frame clones and drops some. Here the sample spans approximately 180,000 clones, approximately 80% being singletons. This clonotype was sampled from a woman aged 55-75 years with acute COVID-19. The chain links TRBV3-1 (or the pseudogene TRBV3-2) to TRBJ2-1; the match to TRBD1 covers 7 bases. Input material: PBMCs or T cells enriched from blood (not recorded which). The CDR3 DNA reads as TGTGCCAGCAGCCAATCGAACTCGACAGGGCGCCCACCGCCTGGGCAGTTCTTC. Residues: CASSQSNSTGRPPPGQFF.